The clone carrying this TCR beta chain occurred a few times. Its specificity is unknown. A second PCR of 7 to 11 cycles used a sample-barcoded 5' primer and a J-beta primer mix. All samples gave at least 2.5 million CDR3-containing paired-end reads. TCRdb ran MiXCR on the 5' RACE reads and lists one entry per CDR3 protein. The sample records approximately 580,000 distinct CDR3 sequences, approximately 25% being singletons. This sample was taken from a study of blood T cells in healthy people across ages. Germline V CDR1 and CDR2: MNHEY, SVGAGI. The CDR3 covers 14 residues. Trimming at V came to 0 bases and at J to 10 bases, leaving 6 bases not matched to a gene. Study findings and constraints: The recorded TCR beta diversity per million T cells decreased in a roughly linear manner with age.

A further study also used this sample, focusing on T cells of mothers and their children. That report notes: At a sensitivity of around 100 clones per million clonotypes, no persistent microchimeric T cell clones appeared.

The clonotype originates from a boy younger than 18 in good health. The rearrangement links TRBV6-5 to TRBJ2-1, with 7 bases fitting TRBD2. Sequences were obtained from blood. CDR3 DNA sequence: TGTGCCAGCAGTTACTCTCCCGGACTAGGCGAGCAGTTCTTC. The encoded protein is CASSYSPGLGEQFF.